The 18 T cell receptor beta chains listed next were all sequenced from one sample in a study of blood T cell repertoires in COVID-19. The data were produced by immunoSEQ multiplex PCR, yet TCRdb's version contains in-frame clones alone and is incomplete. This table holds roughly 220,000 clones, 84% found once. The sample comprised peripheral blood. These receptors came from a woman in her fifties or sixties who had recovered from COVID-19.

The table lists this clone with many counts. The chain combines TRBV3-1 (or the pseudogene TRBV3-2) with TRBJ1-4; 9 nucleotides agree with TRBD1. There are 14 residues in the CDR3. V lost 6 bases, J lost 6 bases, and 5 bases stayed unmatched. The germline CDR1 and CDR2 sequences are LGHDT and YNNKEL (reference sequence). The CDR3 region is CASRKTGGDEKLFF. In DNA, the CDR3 is TGTGCCAGCAGGAAGACAGGGGGTGATGAAAAACTGTTTTTT.

The rearrangement links TRBV7-2 to TRBJ2-7; 9 nucleotides match TRBD2. J gave up 4 bases and V 6 bases, and 10 bases lay outside the gene matches. The CDR3 contains 15 residues. Germline V gene data show CDR1 as SGHTA and CDR2 as FQGNSA. The CDR3 sequence is CASRQYASGIYEQYF. Here the CDR3 DNA reads TGTGCCAGCAGACAGTATGCTAGCGGGATTTACGAGCAGTACTTC.

This sequence joins TRBV19 and TRBJ2-5; 8 nucleotides align to TRBD2. The ends lost 5 bases at V and 5 bases at J; junction bases unmatched: 7. The length of the CDR3 is 14 residues. Germline CDR1 is LNHDA and CDR2 is SQIVND (reference sequence). CDR3 nucleotides: TGTGCCAGTAGTTCCAGCGGGGGTGTCGAGACCCAGTACTTC. It encodes CASSSSGGVETQYF.

This chain links TRBV2 with TRBJ2-7, with 11 nucleotides matching TRBD2. The CDR3 has 15 amino acids. CDR1 SNHLY and CDR2 FYNNEI come from the germline V gene. The V segment lost 6 bases and the J segment 3 bases; nucleotides outside the gene matches: 7. CDR3 sequence: CASSPGTSGLYEQYF. In nucleotides, the CDR3 is TGTGCCAGCAGCCCCGGGACTAGCGGACTCTACGAGCAGTACTTC.

The chain couples TRBV5-1 to TRBJ2-5; 7 positions match TRBD2. This CDR3 contains 14 residues. The ends lost 0 bases at V and 6 bases at J; junction bases unmatched: 5. Germline loops: CDR1 SGHRS, CDR2 YFSETQ. The CDR3 sequence is CASSLDTGLKTQYF. For the CDR3, the DNA is TGCGCCAGCAGCTTGGATACGGGACTAAAGACCCAGTACTTC.

This clone has a single count. The chain uses TRBV27 and TRBJ2-5, with TRBD2 matching 7 bases. The V and J ends lost 4 bases and 4 bases, in that order; junction bases with no gene match: 12. Germline values: CDR1 MNHEY, CDR2 SMNVEV (reference sequence). The CDR3 has 16 residues. The CDR3 nucleotides are TGTGCCAGCAGTTCAACAGCCGCGGGCGGGGGAGAGACCCAGTACTTC. As protein: CASSSTAAGGGETQYF.

The rearrangement links TRBV19 to TRBJ1-3; a possible D gene is TRBD1 (5 bases). Germline lookup yields CDR1 LNHDA and CDR2 SQIVND (reference sequence). The V end was cut by 8 bases, the J end by 0 bases, with 8 bases between. There are 13 residues in the CDR3. Here the CDR3 DNA reads TGTGCCAGTGCGACAGTCTCTGGAAACACCATATATTTT. Translation: CASATVSGNTIYF.

The CDR3 DNA is TGCGCCAGCAGCCAAGATGACTCTAATGAAAAACTGTTTTTT. Encoded protein: CASSQDDSNEKLFF. The gene calls are TRBV4-3 and TRBJ1-4; no clear D. The V end lost 0 bases, the J end lost 3 bases, and 5 bases lay between the germline ends. Germline CDR1 and CDR2: LGHNA and YSLEER. The CDR3 contains 14 residues.

The chain recombines TRBV30 with TRBJ2-5; D call uncertain. This CDR3 comprises 14 residues. The V gene lost 2 bases and the J gene lost 5 bases, with 15 bases spanning the gap. Germline V gene lookup returns CDR1 GTSNPN and CDR2 SVGIG (reference sequence). The CDR3 DNA sequence: TGTGCCTGGAGTCCAACAGCCGTCCGGGAGACCCAGTACTTC. Encoded protein: CAWSPTAVRETQYF. The variable domain in full, completed from reference TRBV30 and TRBJ2-5, reads SQTIHQWPATLVQPVGSPLSLECTVEGTSNPNLYWYRQAAGRGLQLLFYSVGIGQISSEVPQNLSASRPQDRQFILSSKKLLLSDSGFYLCAWSPTAVRETQYFGPGTRLLVL.

A few counts support this clone. This rearrangement joins TRBV9 to TRBJ2-2, with 8 bases aligning to TRBD1. The germline CDR1 and CDR2 sequences are SGDLS and YYNGEE. Trimming took 4 bases from V and 3 from J; bases not matched to a gene: 8. The CDR3 totals 16 residues. CDR3 sequence: CASSLGQGWDTGELFF. For the CDR3, the DNA is TGTGCCAGCAGCCTCGGACAGGGATGGGACACCGGGGAGCTGTTTTTT.

The chain has TRBV29-1 and TRBJ2-5; maybe TRBD1 (5 bases). The CDR3 length is 16 residues. CDR1 is SQVTM, CDR2 ANQGSEA, per germline. The ends were cut back, 0 bases at V and 1 base at J, with 15 bases in the middle. The CDR3 protein is CSVEDLVTDIQETQYF. The CDR3 DNA is TGCAGCGTTGAAGACTTAGTGACGGACATCCAAGAGACCCAGTACTTC. Together with reference TRBV29-1 and TRBJ2-5, the CDR3 gives the full variable domain: SAVISQKPSRDICQRGTSLTIQCQVDSQVTMMFWYRQQPGQSLTLIATANQGSEATYESGFVIDKFPISRPNLTFSTLTVSNMSPEDSSIYLCSVEDLVTDIQETQYFGPGTRLLVL.

The rearrangement uses TRBV19 and TRBJ2-1, with TRBD2 identical over 11 bases. The germline CDR1 and CDR2 sequences are LNHDA and SQIVND (reference sequence). With V trimmed by 3 bases and J by 4 bases, 2 bases remained unmatched. The CDR3 is 15 residues long. CDR3 DNA: TGTGCCAGTAGTATGACTAGCGGGGAGTACAATGAGCAGTTCTTC. It is translated as CASSMTSGEYNEQFF.

The rearrangement uses TRBV6-5 and TRBJ2-7; TRBD2 aligns across 7 bases. The CDR3 contains 15 residues. Germline V lookup: CDR1 MNHEY, CDR2 SVGAGI. Unmatched junction bases numbered 11, after V lost 9 bases and J lost 0 bases. The CDR3 nucleotides are TGTGCCAGTATGGGGTTGCCGGGGGGCTCCTACGAGCAGTACTTC. It is translated as CASMGLPGGSYEQYF.

The chain employs TRBV10-3 and TRBJ1-3; tentative D call: TRBD1 (6 bases). Trimming cost V 1 base and J 0 bases, with 19 bases left between them. Looked up from germline, CDR1 is ENHRY and CDR2 is SYGVKD. The CDR3 runs 19 residues. The CDR3 spells CAISELRTGIFRSGNTIYF. The CDR3, as DNA: TGTGCCATCAGTGAGTTACGAACAGGGATCTTTCGCTCTGGAAACACCATATATTTT.

V and J are TRBV7-9 and TRBJ2-7; TRBD2 matches 8 bases. J was trimmed by 5 bases and V by 2 bases; bases with no gene match: 5. The CDR3 contains 14 residues. CDR1 SEHNR and CDR2 FQNEAQ come from the germline V gene (reference sequence). CDR3 sequence reads: CASSLYGGADEQYF. CDR3 coding DNA: TGTGCCAGCAGCTTATACGGGGGGGCCGACGAGCAGTACTTC. The variable domain in full, with the rest retrieved from reference TRBV7-9 and TRBJ2-7, is DTGVSQNPRHKITKRGQNVTFRCDPISEHNRLYWYRQTLGQGPEFLTYFQNEAQLEKSRLLSDRFSAERPKGSFSTLEIQRTEQGDSAMYLCASSLYGGADEQYFGPGTRLTVT.

This rearrangement joins TRBV24-1 to TRBJ1-1; TRBD1 matches at 7 bases. Germline V gives CDR1 KGHDR, CDR2 SFDVKD. After removal of 0 bases from V and 1 base from J, the junction contained 4 bases not matched to a gene. This CDR3 comprises 16 residues. In nucleotides, the CDR3 is TGTGCCACCAGTGATTTGGACAGGGTGTCGAACACTGAAGCTTTCTTT. Residues: CATSDLDRVSNTEAFF.

The sample holds one count of this clone. V is TRBV29-1 and J is TRBJ1-2; D is uncertain. This CDR3 comprises 11 residues. Germline V CDR1 and CDR2: SQVTM, ANQGSEA. V lost 3 bases and J 6 bases, leaving 8 bases between the germline ends. CDR3: CSVDRLNGYTF. The CDR3 coding sequence is TGCAGCGTTGACAGGTTAAATGGCTACACCTTC.

V and J are TRBV7-9 and TRBJ2-3; D ambiguous. This CDR3 has 13 residues. The V end was cut by 9 bases, the J end by 4 bases, with 14 bases between. Germline V gene lookup returns CDR1 SEHNR and CDR2 FQNEAQ (reference sequence). The chain's CDR3 is CASVGSVADTQYF. The CDR3 nucleotides read TGTGCCAGTGTGGGCAGTGTCGCAGATACGCAGTATTTT. Together with reference TRBV7-9 and TRBJ2-3, the CDR3 gives the full variable domain: DTGVSQNPRHKITKRGQNVTFRCDPISEHNRLYWYRQTLGQGPEFLTYFQNEAQLEKSRLLSDRFSAERPKGSFSTLEIQRTEQGDSAMYLCASVGSVADTQYFGPGTRLTVL.